This passage covers 10 T cell receptor beta chains from one sample sequenced in a study of blood T cell repertoires in COVID-19. The data were produced by immunoSEQ multiplex PCR, yet TCRdb's version contains in-frame clones alone and is incomplete. The data contain almost 200,000 clones, roughly 80% of them singletons. Sequenced sample: peripheral blood. The receptors stem from a man aged 60-69 years with COVID-19, enrolled during active disease.

The rearrangement joins TRBV28 to TRBJ2-7; 7 positions match TRBD1. Germline-derived CDR1 and CDR2 are MDHEN and SYDVKM. V shed 3 bases, J shed 7 bases, and the junction held 9 bases outside the gene matches. The CDR3 spans 14 residues. The CDR3 bases are TGTGCCAGCAGTTTGTCTAGGGGGCGAACAGAGCAGTACTTC. Amino acid sequence: CASSLSRGRTEQYF.

This clone was picked up one time. The V gene is TRBV24-1, the J gene TRBJ2-2, with D tentatively TRBD1 (6 bases). The germline CDR1 and CDR2 sequences are KGHDR and SFDVKD. The CDR3 extends over 14 amino acids. V dropped 6 bases and J dropped 0 bases, with 7 bases sitting between them. CDR3 in amino acids: CATSRQANTGELFF. CDR3 sequence (DNA): TGTGCCACCAGTCGACAGGCGAACACCGGGGAGCTGTTTTTT.

The J gene is TRBJ2-5, the V gene TRBV30; D may be TRBD1 (7 bases). The V gene's germline CDR1 is GTSNPN and CDR2 SVGIG (reference sequence). Trimming left V 7 bases short and J 4 bases short, with 19 bases between. The CDR3 is 14 amino acids. This chain's CDR3 is CASTINRGGETQYF. Written as DNA, the CDR3 is TGTGCCTCCACAATCAACAGGGGAGGAGAGACCCAGTACTTC.

The chain combines TRBV11-3 with TRBJ2-1; 10 positions agree with TRBD2. V was pared by 3 bases and J by 6 bases, with 8 bases of the junction left unmatched. Germline CDR1 SGHNT, CDR2 YENEEA. The CDR3 covers 16 residues. CDR3 sequence reads: CASSLASSGSLNEQFF. The CDR3 region has the DNA TGTGCCAGCAGCTTGGCGTCTAGCGGGAGCCTCAATGAGCAGTTCTTC.

This clone was seen more than once but under ten times. Other DNA sequences of this sample code for an identical CDR3. The chain uses TRBV30 and TRBJ1-6; possible D gene TRBD1, 5 bases. The V end lost 0 bases, the J end lost 8 bases, and 11 bases lay between the germline ends. Germline loops: CDR1 GTSNPN, CDR2 SVGIG (reference sequence). This CDR3 region has 14 residues. The DNA for the CDR3 is TGTGCCTGGAGTGTAGCGGGGGGTGATTCACCCCTCCACTTT. This codes for CAWSVAGGDSPLHF.

J is TRBJ2-1 and V is TRBV5-1; D possibly corresponds to TRBD2 (7 bases). Looked up from germline, CDR1 is SGHRS and CDR2 is YFSETQ. This CDR3 has 15 residues. V dropped 4 bases and J dropped 5 bases, with 16 bases sitting between them. The CDR3 nucleotides read TGCGCCAGCAGCCCTGGGGGGGGACACAACAATGAGCAGTTCTTC. Protein sequence: CASSPGGGHNNEQFF.

As concerns this clone: Other DNA sequences of this sample code for an identical CDR3. The chain carries TRBV12-3 or TRBV12-4 and TRBJ1-4, with D uncertain. The CDR3 runs to 11 residues. V shed 3 bases and J shed 7 bases, with 3 bases lying between them. This CDR3 reads CASSFSEKLFF. In nucleotides, the CDR3 is TGTGCCAGCAGTTTTAGTGAAAAACTGTTTTTT.

The V gene is TRBV18, the J gene TRBJ2-1; possibly TRBD1 for D (6 bases). Between the trimmed V and J ends, which lost 6 bases and 5 bases, there was a span of 14 bases. The CDR3 runs to 14 residues. From germline, CDR1 is KGHSH and CDR2 LQKENI. As DNA, the CDR3 is TGTGCCAGCTCTCCCGTTGCAGGGGACAATGAGCAGTTCTTC. Translation gives CASSPVAGDNEQFF. Drawing the rest from reference TRBV18 and TRBJ2-1, the complete variable domain is NAGVMQNPRHLVRRRGQEARLRCSPMKGHSHVYWYRQLPEEGLKFMVYLQKENIIDESGMPKERFSAEFPKEGPSILRIQQVVRGDSAAYFCASSPVAGDNEQFFGPGTRLTVL.

This CDR3 is CASSFGDSLVSRSNSPLHF. The CDR3 nucleotides read TGCGCCAGCAGCTTTGGGGACAGCCTAGTTTCTAGAAGTAATTCACCCCTCCACTTT. This sequence joins TRBV5-1 and TRBJ1-6, with 7 positions matching TRBD1. The CDR3 spans 19 residues. CDR1 SGHRS and CDR2 YFSETQ come from the germline V gene. The trim removed 2 bases at V and 6 bases at J, leaving 17 bases unmatched.

The V gene is TRBV19, the J gene TRBJ1-4; D remains ambiguous. Germline loops: CDR1 LNHDA, CDR2 SQIVND (reference sequence). Trimming cost V 7 bases and J 6 bases, with 18 bases left between them. This CDR3 is built from 15 residues. CDR3 protein: CASTAPEAFDEKLFF. CDR3 sequence (DNA): TGTGCCAGTACTGCCCCTGAGGCGTTCGATGAAAAACTGTTTTTT. Full variable domain (rest looked up from reference TRBV19 and TRBJ1-4): DGGITQSPKYLFRKEGQNVTLSCEQNLNHDAMYWYRQDPGQGLRLIYYSQIVNDFQKGDIAEGYSVSREKKESFPLTVTSAQKNPTAFYLCASTAPEAFDEKLFFGSGTQLSVL.